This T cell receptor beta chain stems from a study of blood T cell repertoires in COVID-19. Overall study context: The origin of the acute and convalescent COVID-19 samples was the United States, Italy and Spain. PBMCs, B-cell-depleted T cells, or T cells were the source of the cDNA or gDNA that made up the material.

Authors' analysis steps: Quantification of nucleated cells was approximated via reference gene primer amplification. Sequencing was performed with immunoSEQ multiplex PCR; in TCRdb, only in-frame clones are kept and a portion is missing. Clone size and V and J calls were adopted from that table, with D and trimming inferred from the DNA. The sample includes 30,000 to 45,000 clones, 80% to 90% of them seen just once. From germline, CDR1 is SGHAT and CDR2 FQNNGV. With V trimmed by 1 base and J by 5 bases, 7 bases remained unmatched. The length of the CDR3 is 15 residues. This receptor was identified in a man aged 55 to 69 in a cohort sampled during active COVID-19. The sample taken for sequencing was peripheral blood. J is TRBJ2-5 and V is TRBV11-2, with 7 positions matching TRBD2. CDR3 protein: CASSLAGGRGETQYF. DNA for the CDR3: TGTGCCAGCAGCTTAGCGGGGGGACGGGGGGAGACCCAGTACTTC.